This entry lists 19 T cell receptor beta chains sequenced from one sample in a study of OX40 agonist ivuxolimab in advanced cancers. Some clones are missing from TCRdb's copy, which holds only in-frame ones; the method was immunoSEQ multiplex PCR. The repertoire consists of more than 55,000 clones, with about 88% occurring once and the leading ten covering about an eighth. The material sequenced was CD4+ or CD8+ T cells sorted from blood, taken in a trial of the OX40 agonist ivuxolimab. Receptor source: an adult with an advanced solid tumor such as melanoma, head and neck, liver or kidney cancer.

The chain uses TRBV27 and TRBJ1-1, with D perhaps matching TRBD1 (6 bases). The germline gives CDR1 MNHEY, CDR2 SMNVEV (reference sequence). CDR3 length: 14 amino acids. V lost 7 bases and J 3 bases, leaving 15 bases between the germline ends. The CDR3 DNA follows: TGTGCCAGCAATCCAGCCGGGGGCCACACTGAAGCTTTCTTT. Its translation is CASNPAGGHTEAFF.

The chain uses TRBV7-2 and TRBJ2-3, with 9 bases identical to TRBD2. With 6 bases clipped from V and 3 bases from J, the junction kept 13 bases outside the gene matches. The CDR3 has 17 amino acids. Germline lookup yields CDR1 SGHTA and CDR2 FQGNSA. The CDR3 nucleotides read TGTGCCAGCAGACCCCGTCTTGGTGCGGGAGGGACAGATACGCAGTATTTT. Translation: CASRPRLGAGGTDTQYF.

V and J are TRBV29-1 and TRBJ2-2; 7 nucleotides line up with TRBD1. The CDR3 covers 15 residues. Germline CDR1 reads SQVTM; CDR2 reads ANQGSEA. Losses at the gene ends were 4 bases for V and 8 bases for J; bases not matched to a gene: 13. The CDR3 spells CSVALSRQGPGELFF. Written as DNA, the CDR3 is TGCAGCGTTGCCCTATCCAGACAGGGTCCTGGGGAGCTGTTTTTT.

This chain's CDR3 is CASSYTGGQPQHF. In DNA form, the CDR3 reads TGTGCCAGCAGCTATACAGGGGGCCAGCCCCAGCATTTT. The genes are TRBV6-4 and TRBJ1-5, with TRBD1 matching over 9 bases. V lost 6 bases to trimming and J lost 7 bases; unmatched junction nucleotides: 4. This CDR3 has 13 residues. Germline loops: CDR1 MRHNA, CDR2 SNTAGT.

The chain joins TRBV4-2 to TRBJ1-1; 7 bases fit TRBD1. The CDR3 extends over 15 amino acids. V gave up 0 bases and J gave up 3 bases; unmatched junction bases: 4. CDR1 and CDR2 from the germline V gene are LGHNA and YNFKEQ. The chain's CDR3 is CASSQEQGSHTEAFF. Here the CDR3 DNA reads TGTGCCAGCAGCCAAGAACAGGGGAGCCACACTGAAGCTTTCTTT.

In this sample, this clone turned up once. CDR3: CASSPPGVNEKLFF. The DNA of the CDR3 is TGTGCCAGCTCACCACCGGGGGTTAATGAAAAACTGTTTTTT. V gene TRBV18 combines with J gene TRBJ1-4; tentatively, D is TRBD1 (5 bases). This CDR3 is built from 14 residues. Germline CDR1 is KGHSH and CDR2 is LQKENI. Deletions cut 0 bases from V and 4 bases from J, with 6 bases between.

V and J are TRBV10-3 and TRBJ2-1; the D gene is possibly TRBD1 (6 bases). The germline V gene has CDR1 ENHRY and CDR2 SYGVKD. V was shortened by 10 bases and J by 8 bases, with 12 bases between the two germline ends. This CDR3 is built from 11 residues. The CDR3 here is CATARGDEQFF. The CDR3 nucleotides are TGTGCCACCGCCAGGGGCGATGAGCAGTTCTTC.

This clone was detected once. V is TRBV6-1 and J is TRBJ1-4, with D unresolved. Trimming took 1 base from V and 5 from J, leaving 11 bases between them. The CDR3 spans 15 residues. Germline V gene lookup returns CDR1 MNHNS and CDR2 SASEGT. The CDR3 DNA sequence: TGTGCCAGCAGTGAAGTTTCCGGGAAGAATGAAAAACTGTTTTTT. Protein product: CASSEVSGKNEKLFF.

This clone is a singleton in its sample. The CDR3 nucleotides read TGTGCCAGCAGTTTGTTTGACAGGCGCACCGGGGAGCTGTTTTTT. Its protein is CASSLFDRRTGELFF. The chain couples TRBV28 to TRBJ2-2; TRBD1 is a possible D gene (6 bases). Looked up from germline, CDR1 is MDHEN and CDR2 is SYDVKM. The CDR3 contains 15 residues. The V gene lost 3 bases and the J gene lost 4 bases, with 12 bases spanning the gap.

Concerning this clone itself: The same CDR3 can be traced to other DNA sequences in this sample. The chain combines TRBV11-2 with TRBJ2-5, with D hard to call. Germline values: CDR1 SGHAT, CDR2 FQNNGV. This CDR3 has 12 amino acids. V was trimmed by 1 base and J by 5 bases, leaving 5 bases between them. CDR3 coding DNA: TGTGCCAGCAGCTTAGCTAGGGAGACCCAGTACTTC. Protein sequence: CASSLARETQYF.

This chain uses TRBV4-2 with TRBJ2-4, with D tentatively TRBD2 (5 bases). Germline CDR1 LGHNA, CDR2 YNFKEQ. This CDR3 has 17 amino acids. The V and J ends lost 4 bases and 3 bases respectively, with 19 bases between them. Here the CDR3 reads CASSPASQRVGKNIQYF. CDR3 DNA: TGTGCCAGCAGCCCCGCTAGCCAAAGGGTGGGCAAAAACATTCAGTACTTC.

This chain connects TRBV6-5 to TRBJ1-1; tentatively, D is TRBD1 (5 bases). This CDR3 has 14 residues. The germline V and J ends were trimmed by 5 bases and 5 bases, with 15 bases remaining between them. Germline V gene sequence: CDR1 MNHEY, CDR2 SVGAGI. CDR3 coding DNA: TGTGCCAGCAGTACCCTACAGGAGTGGACTGAAGCTTTCTTT. This gives the protein CASSTLQEWTEAFF.

This chain uses TRBV18 with TRBJ2-5, with D hard to call. Germline lookup yields CDR1 KGHSH and CDR2 LQKENI. Trimming stripped 3 bases from V and 4 bases from J, with 9 bases between. CDR3 length: 13 amino acids. DNA of the CDR3: TGTGCCAGCTCACCTGTTAGGGCAGAGACCCAGTACTTC. Amino acid sequence: CASSPVRAETQYF.

V and J are TRBV6-5 and TRBJ2-5; no firm D call. Germline V CDR1 and CDR2: MNHEY, SVGAGI. V dropped 4 bases and J dropped 1 base, with 16 bases sitting between them. The length of the CDR3 is 16 residues. CDR3 residues: CASSFFFAQPQETQYF. CDR3 nucleotide sequence: TGTGCCAGCAGTTTTTTCTTCGCGCAGCCCCAAGAGACCCAGTACTTC.

V and J are TRBV5-1 and TRBJ2-3, with 11 bases aligning to TRBD2. V dropped 0 bases and J dropped 4; count of bases not matched to a gene: 1. The CDR3 sequence is 15 residues long. In germline, CDR1 is SGHRS, CDR2 YFSETQ. The CDR3 DNA is TGCGCCAGCAGCTTGGCTAGCGGGAGGTCAGATACGCAGTATTTT. The encoded protein is CASSLASGRSDTQYF.

The gene calls are TRBV10-3 and TRBJ2-5, with 9 bases identical to TRBD2. Germline V CDR1 and CDR2: ENHRY, SYGVKD. Losses at the gene ends were 3 bases for V and 0 bases for J; bases not matched to a gene: 8. The length of the CDR3 is 17 residues. The CDR3 here is CAISEKTSGWYQETQYF. In DNA form, the CDR3 reads TGTGCCATCAGTGAAAAGACTAGCGGTTGGTACCAAGAGACCCAGTACTTC.

The V and J genes are TRBV2 and TRBJ1-5; TRBD1 agrees at 9 bases. The germline CDR1 and CDR2 sequences are SNHLY and FYNNEI. V gave up 7 bases and J gave up 2 bases; unmatched junction bases: 6. This CDR3 has 15 amino acids. The CDR3 is CASTTGQGGNQPQHF. The DNA of the CDR3 is TGTGCCAGCACCACGGGACAGGGTGGCAATCAGCCCCAGCATTTT.

This chain uses TRBV4-2 with TRBJ2-7, with no clear D. This CDR3 contains 13 residues. V lost 0 bases and J lost 5, with 8 bases in between. Germline V gene sequence: CDR1 LGHNA, CDR2 YNFKEQ. This CDR3 reads CASSQDVRNEQYF. The CDR3 DNA reads as TGTGCCAGCAGCCAAGATGTAAGAAACGAGCAGTACTTC.

The V call is TRBV6-5, the J call TRBJ2-7, with TRBD1 matching 11 bases. This CDR3 is 14 amino acids long. J was trimmed by 6 bases and V by 7 bases; bases with no gene match: 8. Germline V gene data show CDR1 as MNHEY and CDR2 as SVGAGI. The CDR3, as DNA: TGTGCCAGCAAGAGGGACAGGGGGTCCCCCGAGCAGTACTTC. Its protein is CASKRDRGSPEQYF.